Shown below are 30 T cell receptor beta chains from a single sample sequenced in a study of cytomegalovirus exposure and HLA in healthy donors. Sequencing used immunoSEQ multiplex PCR; TCRdb keeps in-frame clones, though not all of them. The sample gives about 160,000 clones, about 85% of which show up once; about 2.1% is in the top ten. The sequencing sample was made of PBMCs. The source is a man aged 25-45 years in good health and CMV-seropositive.

V usage is TRBV5-4 and J usage is TRBJ2-3; D is possibly TRBD2 (5 bases). CDR1 is SGHNT and CDR2 is YYREEE in the germline V gene (reference sequence). The CDR3 covers 13 residues. Trimming took off 0 bases at V and 8 bases at J, with 10 bases between the two ends. The CDR3 spells CASSLDGRGTQYF. As DNA, the CDR3 is TGTGCCAGCAGCTTGGACGGACGGGGTACGCAGTATTTT.

The chain has TRBV4-1 and TRBJ1-2; 9 positions match TRBD1. Germline-derived CDR1 and CDR2 are MGHRA and YSYEKL. The CDR3 spans 13 residues. V shed 3 bases, J shed 4 bases, and the junction held 0 bases outside the gene matches. The CDR3 protein is CASSQDRGYGYTF. The CDR3 nucleotides are TGCGCCAGCAGCCAGGACAGGGGCTATGGCTACACCTTC.

J is TRBJ2-7 and V is TRBV13, with 8 bases fitting TRBD1. The germline V gene encodes CDR1 PRHDT and CDR2 FYEKMQ (reference sequence). With V trimmed by 0 bases and J by 3 bases, 4 bases remained unmatched. The CDR3 runs 15 residues. CDR3 region: CASSLGQGVNYEQYF. In DNA form, the CDR3 reads TGTGCCAGCAGCTTAGGACAGGGGGTCAACTACGAGCAGTACTTC.

As concerns this clone: One junction end disagrees with the germline gene, perhaps due to a read error. The chain combines TRBV5-5 with TRBJ1-1; 12 bases line up with TRBD1. This CDR3 has 17 amino acids. Germline V CDR1 and CDR2: SGHKS, YYEKEE (reference sequence). CDR3 protein: CASSSPGQGALKTEAFF. The CDR3 nucleotides are TGTGCCAGCAGCTCACCGGGACAGGGGGCTTTGAAGACTGAAGCTTTCTTT.

This clone has a single count. The gene calls are TRBV7-2 and TRBJ2-5, with 8 bases matching TRBD2. Germline assignment: CDR1 SGHTA and CDR2 FQGNSA. V dropped 4 bases and J dropped 1; count of bases not matched to a gene: 5. This CDR3 region has 15 residues. The CDR3 nucleotides read TGTGCCAGCAGCTCCCTAGCGGGCCTCCAAGAGACCCAGTACTTC. As protein: CASSSLAGLQETQYF.

This clone was recorded a few times. The chain employs TRBV25-1 and TRBJ2-1; D may be TRBD2 (6 bases). Germline CDR1 is MGHDK and CDR2 is SYGVNS. The CDR3 contains 13 residues. V gave up 10 bases and J gave up 4 bases, with 14 bases separating them. CDR3: CATSGLEYNEQFF. The CDR3 nucleotides read TGTGCCACTTCGGGACTCGAGTACAATGAGCAGTTCTTC.

The J gene is TRBJ2-5, the V gene TRBV5-1; 8 bases map to TRBD1. Looked up from germline, CDR1 is SGHRS and CDR2 is YFSETQ. With 6 bases clipped from V and 1 base from J, the junction kept 8 bases outside the gene matches. This CDR3 comprises 15 residues. This chain's CDR3 is CASTPGQASQETQYF. DNA of the CDR3: TGCGCCAGCACCCCGGGACAGGCGTCCCAAGAGACCCAGTACTTC.

The chain has TRBV9 and TRBJ2-2; TRBD2 agrees at 9 bases. The CDR3 extends over 16 amino acids. Trimming took 3 bases from V and 2 from J; bases not matched to a gene: 5. Germline V gene sequence: CDR1 SGDLS, CDR2 YYNGEE. CDR3 loop: CASSARLAANTGELFF. In nucleotides, the CDR3 is TGTGCCAGCAGCGCCAGACTAGCGGCTAACACCGGGGAGCTGTTTTTT.

V usage is TRBV5-4 and J usage is TRBJ2-5; 12 bases are shared with TRBD1. Losses at the gene ends were 4 bases for V and 4 bases for J; bases not matched to a gene: 8. The CDR3 contains 16 residues. The germline CDR1 and CDR2 sequences are SGHNT and YYREEE (reference sequence). The CDR3 DNA follows: TGTGCCAGCAGCGGGGGGGGGACAGGGGGCGCAGAGACCCAGTACTTC. It yields the protein CASSGGGTGGAETQYF.

The gene calls are TRBV6-5 and TRBJ2-4; the D gene is possibly TRBD1 (6 bases). The CDR3 loop spans 14 amino acids. The germline V gene has CDR1 MNHEY and CDR2 SVGAGI. V gave up 6 bases and J gave up 9 bases, with 18 bases separating them. DNA for the CDR3: TGTGCCAGCAGGTACACAGGGTTCGAGGTCATTCAGTACTTC. Amino acid sequence: CASRYTGFEVIQYF.

The V call is TRBV6-6, the J call TRBJ1-4, with D tentatively TRBD1 (5 bases). The CDR3 has 16 residues. V was pared by 10 bases and J by 6 bases, with 24 bases between. Germline assignment: CDR1 MNHNY and CDR2 SVGAGI (reference sequence). The CDR3 DNA reads as TGTGCCACCCACGAACGCTACGGGGGAATGGATGAAAAACTGTTTTTT. Its protein is CATHERYGGMDEKLFF.

This clone was counted between two and nine times. The chain is built from TRBV5-1 and TRBJ1-5; 9 bases map to TRBD1. The V and J ends lost 4 bases and 7 bases, in that order; junction bases with no gene match: 6. Germline-derived CDR1 and CDR2 are SGHRS and YFSETQ. The CDR3 consists of 14 residues. For the CDR3, the DNA is TGCGCCAGCAGCCCAGGGACAGGGAGACAGCCCCAGCATTTT. Protein: CASSPGTGRQPQHF.

This chain joins TRBV12-2 and TRBJ2-5; the table's D call of TRBD1 was not tested on the DNA. TRBV12-2 is shown as a pseudogene. The CDR3 sequence is 20 residues long. CDR3 amino acids: CASRFVRVALGELCRQTQYF. The CDR3 bases are TGTGCAAGTCGCTTCGTTAGGGTTGCCCTAGGGGAACTTTGTAGGCAGACCCAGTACTTC.

The rearrangement joins TRBV6-6 to TRBJ2-1; the match to TRBD2 covers 9 bases. The length of the CDR3 is 16 residues. The V and J ends lost 0 bases and 9 bases, in that order; junction bases with no gene match: 9. Per the germline V gene, CDR1 is MNHNY and CDR2 is SVGAGI (reference sequence). In DNA, the CDR3 is TGTGCCAGCAGTTACTCCGGAGGGCTAGCGGGGATTGAGCAGTTCTTC. This encodes CASSYSGGLAGIEQFF.

The chain employs TRBV7-2 and TRBJ2-3, with 10 bases lining up with TRBD2. The CDR3 consists of 16 residues. V shed 0 bases and J 4 bases; nucleotides not matched to a gene: 4. The germline CDR1 and CDR2 sequences are SGHTA and FQGNSA. DNA for the CDR3: TGTGCCAGCAGCTTAGCACCCCTAGCGGGGGCAGATACGCAGTATTTT. Its translation: CASSLAPLAGADTQYF.

This rearrangement joins TRBV29-1 to TRBJ2-7; TRBD2 is a possible D gene (5 bases). CDR1 and CDR2 from the germline V gene are SQVTM and ANQGSEA. V dropped 5 bases and J dropped 2 bases, with 7 bases sitting between them. CDR3 length: 11 residues. Here the CDR3 reads CSVMRAYEQYF. In nucleotides, the CDR3 is TGCAGCGTTATGCGGGCCTACGAGCAGTACTTC.

The rearrangement uses TRBV7-9 and TRBJ2-3; tentative D call: TRBD2 (5 bases). CDR1 SEHNR and CDR2 FQNEAQ come from the germline V gene (reference sequence). The V and J ends lost 6 bases and 2 bases respectively, with 18 bases between them. There are 16 residues in the CDR3. CDR3 coding DNA: TGTGCCAGCAGTTGGGGTGGGGAGATACCCACAGATACGCAGTATTTT. Translation: CASSWGGEIPTDTQYF.

The chain combines TRBV27 with TRBJ2-1; possibly TRBD2 for D (6 bases). Germline assignment: CDR1 MNHEY and CDR2 SMNVEV (reference sequence). Trimming cost V 6 bases and J 1 base, with 13 bases left between them. This CDR3 spans 15 amino acids. The CDR3 region has the DNA TGTGCCAGCAGCCGGGGGACGGAATCCTACAATGAGCAGTTCTTC. The encoded protein is CASSRGTESYNEQFF.

This clone has only a few counts. The chain employs TRBV10-1 and TRBJ2-7; unclear D gene. Germline CDR1 and CDR2: WNHNN and SYGVQD (reference sequence). There are 13 residues in the CDR3. The germline V and J ends were trimmed by 1 base and 5 bases, with 9 bases remaining between them. CDR3 loop: CASSEWLGNEQYF. The CDR3 DNA sequence: TGCGCCAGCAGTGAGTGGCTAGGAAACGAGCAGTACTTC.

The rearrangement links TRBV7-8 to TRBJ2-1, with unresolved D. In germline, CDR1 is SGHVS, CDR2 FQNEAQ. Trimming left V 3 bases short and J 8 bases short, with 11 bases between. The CDR3 consists of 13 residues. CDR3 bases: TGTGCCAGCAGCTTCACTACGCGCCATGAGCAGTTCTTC. Translation gives CASSFTTRHEQFF. The variable domain in full, with the rest retrieved from reference TRBV7-8 and TRBJ2-1, is GAGVSQSPRYKVAKRGQDVALRCDPISGHVSLFWYQQALGQGPEFLTYFQNEAQLDKSGLPSDRFFAERPEGSVSTLKIQRTQQEDSAVYLCASSFTTRHEQFFGPGTRLTVL.

V is TRBV2 and J is TRBJ2-3; perhaps TRBD1 as D (5 bases). Germline values: CDR1 SNHLY, CDR2 FYNNEI. The CDR3 loop spans 14 amino acids. The V gene lost 4 bases and the J gene lost 4 bases, with 12 bases spanning the gap. The CDR3 region is CASSARGSSDTQYF. The CDR3 nucleotides read TGTGCCAGCAGTGCAAGGGGATCTTCAGATACGCAGTATTTT.

The table lists this clone with a count of one. This chain's CDR3 is CASSLGPSGGAETQYF. In nucleotides, the CDR3 is TGTGCCAGCAGCTTAGGCCCTAGCGGGGGGGCAGAGACCCAGTACTTC. V and J are TRBV11-3 and TRBJ2-5; 12 nucleotides agree with TRBD2. Losses at the gene ends were 1 base for V and 4 bases for J; bases not matched to a gene: 4. CDR3 length: 16 residues. Germline V lookup: CDR1 SGHNT, CDR2 YENEEA.

The chain combines TRBV5-5 with TRBJ1-2; 8 bases fit TRBD1. The germline V gene encodes CDR1 SGHKS and CDR2 YYEKEE (reference sequence). The ends lost 1 base at V and 9 bases at J; junction bases unmatched: 14. The CDR3 is 16 residues long. The CDR3 is CASSLFRGQVGHSYTF. DNA for the CDR3: TGTGCCAGCAGCTTGTTTCGGGGACAGGTGGGACATAGCTACACCTTC.

In its sample, this clone was seen a few times. The V call is TRBV5-6, the J call TRBJ2-7; 9 bases are a match to TRBD2. The CDR3 sequence is 14 residues long. Trimming cost V 5 bases and J 7 bases; bases outside gene matches: 10. The germline V gene has CDR1 SGHDT and CDR2 YYEEEE. CDR3 DNA: TGTGCCAGCAGTTTCCTTAGCGGGGGCCCTGAGCAGTACTTC. It codes for CASSFLSGGPEQYF. The variable domain in full, completed from reference TRBV5-6 and TRBJ2-7, reads DAGVTQSPTHLIKTRGQQVTLRCSPKSGHDTVSWYQQALGQGPQFIFQYYEEEERQRGNFPDRFSGHQFPNYSSELNVNALLLGDSALYLCASSFLSGGPEQYFGPGTRLTVT.

This clone occurred once. The chain links TRBV6-6 to TRBJ1-5; TRBD1 aligns across 7 bases. This CDR3 has 16 residues. Germline values: CDR1 MNHNY, CDR2 SVGAGI (reference sequence). V shed 5 bases and J 2 bases; nucleotides not matched to a gene: 9. As DNA, the CDR3 is TGTGCCAGCAGTGTCAACAGGGGTGTAGGCAATCAGCCCCAGCATTTT. Its protein product is CASSVNRGVGNQPQHF.

This chain uses TRBV13 with TRBJ2-1, with TRBD2 identical over 13 bases. This CDR3 contains 17 residues. Germline V lookup: CDR1 PRHDT, CDR2 FYEKMQ (reference sequence). The junction had 11 bases not matched to a gene; V was cut back by 6 bases and J by 6 bases. CDR3 in DNA: TGTGCCAGCAGTCCACTAGCGGGGGGGTCGGGGGGCAATGAGCAGTTCTTC. This sequence encodes CASSPLAGGSGGNEQFF.

This chain joins TRBV9 and TRBJ1-4; 12 bases line up with TRBD1. Germline V lookup: CDR1 SGDLS, CDR2 YYNGEE. This CDR3 has 16 amino acids. Trimming removed 0 bases from V and 8 bases from J; junction bases left unmatched: 5. CDR3 in amino acids: CASSVEGTGGLEKLFF. CDR3 coding DNA: TGTGCCAGCAGCGTAGAAGGGACAGGGGGCTTGGAAAAACTGTTTTTT. Full variable domain (missing parts from reference TRBV9 and TRBJ1-4): DSGVTQTPKHLITATGQRVTLRCSPRSGDLSVYWYQQSLDQGLQFLIQYYNGEERAKGNILERFSAQQFPDLHSELNLSSLELGDSALYFCASSVEGTGGLEKLFFGSGTQLSVL.

The chain employs TRBV4-1 and TRBJ2-1; 10 nucleotides line up with TRBD2. Trimming at V came to 8 bases and at J to 1 base, leaving 5 bases not matched to a gene. Germline CDR1 MGHRA, CDR2 YSYEKL. The CDR3 is 15 residues long. The CDR3: CASQERGGSYNEQFF. DNA of the CDR3: TGCGCCAGCCAAGAGCGGGGGGGGTCCTACAATGAGCAGTTCTTC.

The chain combines TRBV7-2 with TRBJ1-2; 12 nucleotides agree with TRBD1. The trim removed 5 bases at V and 5 bases at J, leaving 6 bases unmatched. This CDR3 contains 15 residues. Germline assignment: CDR1 SGHTA and CDR2 FQGNSA. The CDR3 DNA sequence: TGTGCCAGCAGCCCCGGGACAGGGGGCGCGTATGGCTACACCTTC. Translation: CASSPGTGGAYGYTF.

This CDR3 reads CASSQGLAGFQETQYF. The CDR3 bases are TGCGCCAGCAGCCAGGGACTAGCGGGGTTCCAAGAGACCCAGTACTTC. The gene calls are TRBV5-1 and TRBJ2-5; TRBD2 matches at 13 bases. CDR1 and CDR2 (germline): SGHRS, YFSETQ. This CDR3 has 16 amino acids. V shed 4 bases and J 1 base; nucleotides not matched to a gene: 4.